This T cell receptor (beta chain) was retrieved from a study of blood T cell repertoires in COVID-19. The CDR3 runs 18 residues. V dropped 5 bases and J dropped 4; count of bases not matched to a gene: 14. The germline CDR1 and CDR2 sequences are KGHDR and SFDVKD. Original handling: Amplification with reference gene primers provided the estimates of nucleated cell counts. Using immunoSEQ multiplex PCR, the repertoire was profiled, and TCRdb retains in-frame clones only, with some absent. The DNA was the basis for D and trimming; V, J and clone size are from that table. The data show about 200,000 clones, with over 75% seen just once and approximately 5.9% held by the top ten.

The rearrangement joins TRBV24-1 to TRBJ1-3, with TRBD1 matching over 9 bases. The receptor's source is an elderly man with acute or convalescent COVID-19. The sequenced sample was peripheral blood. The CDR3 loop reads CATSGPTPQGASGNTIYF. For the CDR3, the DNA is TGTGCCACCAGTGGCCCAACTCCACAGGGGGCGTCGGGAAACACCATATATTTT.